This record concerns one T cell receptor beta chain sequence. Produced via immunoSEQ multiplex PCR; TCRdb's table is partial and in-frame only. The sample includes around 12,000 clones, 84% of them seen just once. The data were obtained in a study of OX40 agonist ivuxolimab in advanced cancers. Whole-study context: People in dose escalation had one of these cancers: hepatocellular carcinoma, melanoma, renal cell or head and neck cancer. The study reported partial responses in three patients: one hepatocellular carcinoma, two cutaneous melanoma.

Blood sampling took place at baseline, cycle 4 day 1, and cycle 7 day 1. The V end lost 0 bases, the J end lost 1 base, and 6 bases lay between the germline ends. CDR3 length: 14 amino acids. Germline CDR1 LGHNA, CDR2 YNFKEQ. The chain uses TRBV4-2 and TRBJ1-1, with D hard to call. This receptor was taken from an adult with an advanced solid tumor such as melanoma, head and neck, liver or kidney cancer. Sequencing used CD4+ or CD8+ T cells sorted from blood, obtained in a trial of the OX40 agonist ivuxolimab. This chain's CDR3 is CASSQDSGNTEAFF. The CDR3 DNA reads as TGTGCCAGCAGCCAAGATTCAGGGAACACTGAAGCTTTCTTT.